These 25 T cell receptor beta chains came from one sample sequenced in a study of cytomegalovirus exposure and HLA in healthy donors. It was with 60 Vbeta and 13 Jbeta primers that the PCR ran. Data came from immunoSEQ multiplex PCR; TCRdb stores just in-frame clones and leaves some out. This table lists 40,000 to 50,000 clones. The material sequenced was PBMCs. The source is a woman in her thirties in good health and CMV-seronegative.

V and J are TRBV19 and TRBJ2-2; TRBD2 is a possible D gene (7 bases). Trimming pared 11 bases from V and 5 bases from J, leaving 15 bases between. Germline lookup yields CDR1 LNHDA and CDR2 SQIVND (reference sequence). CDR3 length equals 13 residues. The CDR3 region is CAAGALRTGELFF. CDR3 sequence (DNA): TGTGCCGCGGGGGCCCTCAGGACCGGGGAGCTGTTTTTT. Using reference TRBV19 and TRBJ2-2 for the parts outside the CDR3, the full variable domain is DGGITQSPKYLFRKEGQNVTLSCEQNLNHDAMYWYRQDPGQGLRLIYYSQIVNDFQKGDIAEGYSVSREKKESFPLTVTSAQKNPTAFYLCAAGALRTGELFFGEGSRLTVL.

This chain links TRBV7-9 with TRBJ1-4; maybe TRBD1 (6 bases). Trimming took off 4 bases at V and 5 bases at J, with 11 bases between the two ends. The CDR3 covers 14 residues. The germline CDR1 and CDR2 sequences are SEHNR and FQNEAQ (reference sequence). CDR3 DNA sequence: TGTGCCAGCAGCTCCCAGCAGGGGAATGAAAAACTGTTTTTT. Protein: CASSSQQGNEKLFF.

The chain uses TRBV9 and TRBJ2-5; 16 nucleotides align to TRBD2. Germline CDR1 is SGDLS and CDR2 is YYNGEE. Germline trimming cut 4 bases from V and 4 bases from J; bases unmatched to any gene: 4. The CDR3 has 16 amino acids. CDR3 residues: CASSPGLAGGRETQYF. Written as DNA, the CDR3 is TGTGCCAGCAGCCCGGGACTAGCGGGAGGGCGAGAGACCCAGTACTTC.

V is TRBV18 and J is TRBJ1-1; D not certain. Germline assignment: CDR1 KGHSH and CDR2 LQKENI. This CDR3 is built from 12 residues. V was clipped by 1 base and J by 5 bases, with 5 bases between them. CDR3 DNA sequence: TGTGCCAGCTCACCACGGCGGACTGAAGCTTTCTTT. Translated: CASSPRRTEAFF.

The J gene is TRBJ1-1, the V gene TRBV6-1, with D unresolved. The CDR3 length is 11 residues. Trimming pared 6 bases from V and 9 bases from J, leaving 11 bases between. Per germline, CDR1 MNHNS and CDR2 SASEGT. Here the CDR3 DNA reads TGTGCCAGCAGAGTCAAAGACAAAGCTTTCTTT. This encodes CASRVKDKAFF.

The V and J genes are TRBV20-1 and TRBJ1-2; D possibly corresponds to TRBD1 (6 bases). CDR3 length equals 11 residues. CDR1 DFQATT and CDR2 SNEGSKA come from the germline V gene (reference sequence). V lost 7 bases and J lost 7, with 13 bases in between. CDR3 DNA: TGCAGTGTCAGAGGGGGGGGTGGCTACACCTTC. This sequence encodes CSVRGGGGYTF.

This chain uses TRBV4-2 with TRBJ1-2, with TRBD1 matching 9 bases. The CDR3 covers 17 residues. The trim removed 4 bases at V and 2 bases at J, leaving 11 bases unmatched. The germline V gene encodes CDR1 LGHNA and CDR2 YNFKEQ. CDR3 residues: CASSPESGQGGNYGYTF. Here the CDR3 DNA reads TGTGCCAGCAGCCCTGAGTCGGGACAGGGAGGGAACTATGGCTACACCTTC.

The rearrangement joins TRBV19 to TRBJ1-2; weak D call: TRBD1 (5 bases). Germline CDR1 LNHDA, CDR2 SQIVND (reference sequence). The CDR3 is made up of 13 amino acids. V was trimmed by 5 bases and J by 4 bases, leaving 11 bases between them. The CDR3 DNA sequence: TGTGCCAGTAGTGTTCAGGGAGGCTATGGCTACACCTTC. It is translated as CASSVQGGYGYTF.

The CDR3 is CASSIGLAGGNEQFF. The CDR3 bases are TGCGCCAGCAGCATCGGACTAGCGGGAGGCAATGAGCAGTTCTTC. The chain uses TRBV5-1 and TRBJ2-1; 14 bases align to TRBD2. Germline V gives CDR1 SGHRS, CDR2 YFSETQ. The CDR3 spans 15 residues. Unmatched junction bases numbered 3, after V lost 4 bases and J lost 6 bases.

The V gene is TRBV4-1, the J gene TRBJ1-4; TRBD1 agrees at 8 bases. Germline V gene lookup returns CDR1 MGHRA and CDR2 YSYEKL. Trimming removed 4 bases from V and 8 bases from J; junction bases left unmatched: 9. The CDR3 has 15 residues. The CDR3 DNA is TGCGCCAGCAGCCTATCGACAGGGGTGCAAGAAAAACTGTTTTTT. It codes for CASSLSTGVQEKLFF.

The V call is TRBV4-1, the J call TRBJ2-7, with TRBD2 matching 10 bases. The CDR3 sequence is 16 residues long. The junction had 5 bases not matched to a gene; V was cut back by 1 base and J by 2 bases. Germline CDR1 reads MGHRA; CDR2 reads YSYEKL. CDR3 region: CASSQAFLAGAYEQYF. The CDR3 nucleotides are TGCGCCAGCAGCCAAGCGTTCCTAGCGGGAGCCTACGAGCAGTACTTC.

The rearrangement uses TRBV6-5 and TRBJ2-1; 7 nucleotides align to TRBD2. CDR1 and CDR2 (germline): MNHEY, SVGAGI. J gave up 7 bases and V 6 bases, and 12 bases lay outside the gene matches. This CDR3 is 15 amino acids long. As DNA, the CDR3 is TGTGCCAGCAGCCCCGGACTAGGGCCAATAAATGAGCAGTTCTTC. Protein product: CASSPGLGPINEQFF.

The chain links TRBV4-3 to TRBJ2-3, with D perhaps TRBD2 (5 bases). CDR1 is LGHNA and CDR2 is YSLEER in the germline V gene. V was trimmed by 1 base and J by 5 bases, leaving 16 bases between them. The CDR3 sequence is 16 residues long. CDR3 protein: CASSQGFGREGDTQYF. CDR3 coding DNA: TGCGCCAGCAGCCAAGGGTTCGGACGAGAGGGAGATACGCAGTATTTT.

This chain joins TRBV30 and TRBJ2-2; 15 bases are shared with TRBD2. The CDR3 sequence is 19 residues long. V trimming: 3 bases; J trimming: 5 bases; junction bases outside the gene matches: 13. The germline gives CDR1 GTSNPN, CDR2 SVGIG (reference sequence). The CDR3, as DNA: TGTGCCTGGAGCCCAGGGGGACTAGCGGGAGGCTTTGGGACCGGGGAGCTGTTTTTT. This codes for CAWSPGGLAGGFGTGELFF.

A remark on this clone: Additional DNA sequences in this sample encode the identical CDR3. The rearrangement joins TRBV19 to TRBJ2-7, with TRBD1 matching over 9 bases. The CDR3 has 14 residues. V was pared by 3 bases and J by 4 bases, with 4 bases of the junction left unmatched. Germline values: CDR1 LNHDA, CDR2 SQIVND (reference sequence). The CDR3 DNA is TGTGCCAGTAGTATTGGACAGGGGACGTACGAGCAGTACTTC. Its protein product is CASSIGQGTYEQYF.

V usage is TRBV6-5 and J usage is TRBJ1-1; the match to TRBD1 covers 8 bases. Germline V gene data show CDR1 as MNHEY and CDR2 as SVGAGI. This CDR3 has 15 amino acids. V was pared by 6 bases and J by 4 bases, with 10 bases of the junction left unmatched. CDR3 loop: CASSRSQGAGTEAFF. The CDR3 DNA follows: TGTGCCAGCAGCCGCAGCCAGGGGGCCGGCACTGAAGCTTTCTTT.

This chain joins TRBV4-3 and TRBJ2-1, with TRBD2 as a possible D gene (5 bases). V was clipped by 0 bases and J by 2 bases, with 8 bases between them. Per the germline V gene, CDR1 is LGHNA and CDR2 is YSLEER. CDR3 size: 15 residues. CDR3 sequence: CASSQDGSTYNEQFF. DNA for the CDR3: TGCGCCAGCAGCCAAGATGGGAGTACCTACAATGAGCAGTTCTTC.

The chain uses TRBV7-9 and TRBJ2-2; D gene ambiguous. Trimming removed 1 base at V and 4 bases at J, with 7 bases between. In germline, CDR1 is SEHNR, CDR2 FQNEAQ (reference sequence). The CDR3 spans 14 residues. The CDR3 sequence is CASSLDPSTGELFF. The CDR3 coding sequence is TGTGCCAGCAGCTTAGATCCCTCCACCGGGGAGCTGTTTTTT.

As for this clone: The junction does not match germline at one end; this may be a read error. The CDR3 nucleotides read TGTGCTAGCAGCTCTGGGGGCAGGGGATTGGAGAACCAGTACTTC. Its translation: CASSSGGRGLENQYF. The genes are TRBV7-7 and TRBJ2-5, with a tentative D call TRBD1 (6 bases). Germline V gene lookup returns CDR1 SSHAT and CDR2 FNYEAQ (reference sequence). The CDR3 is made up of 15 amino acids. Drawing the rest from reference TRBV7-7 and TRBJ2-5, the complete variable domain is GAGVSQSPRYKVTKRGQDVTLRCDPISSHATLYWYQQALGQGPEFLTYFNYEAQPDKSGLPSDRFSAERPEGSISTLTIQRTEQRDSAMYRCASSSGGRGLENQYFGPGTRLLVL.

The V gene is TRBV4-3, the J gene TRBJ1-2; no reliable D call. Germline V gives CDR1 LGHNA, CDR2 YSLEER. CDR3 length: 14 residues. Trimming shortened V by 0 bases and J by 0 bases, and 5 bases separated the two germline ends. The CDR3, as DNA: TGCGCCAGCAGCCAAGATTGGCCTAACTATGGCTACACCTTC. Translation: CASSQDWPNYGYTF.

DNA of the CDR3: TGCGCCAGCAGCCAAGACCCGAACACCGGGACAGCTTACGAGCAGTACTTC. The encoded protein is CASSQDPNTGTAYEQYF. The chain links TRBV4-1 to TRBJ2-7; 7 nucleotides line up with TRBD1. The CDR3 extends over 17 amino acids. Germline V lookup: CDR1 MGHRA, CDR2 YSYEKL. The junction had 12 bases not matched to a gene; V was cut back by 0 bases and J by 4 bases.

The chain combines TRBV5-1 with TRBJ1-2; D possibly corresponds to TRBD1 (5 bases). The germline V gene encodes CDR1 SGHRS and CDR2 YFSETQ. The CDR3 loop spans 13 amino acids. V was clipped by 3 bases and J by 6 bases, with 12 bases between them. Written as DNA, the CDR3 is TGCGCCAGCAGCTATCAGGGCGCCGATGGCTACACCTTC. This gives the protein CASSYQGADGYTF.

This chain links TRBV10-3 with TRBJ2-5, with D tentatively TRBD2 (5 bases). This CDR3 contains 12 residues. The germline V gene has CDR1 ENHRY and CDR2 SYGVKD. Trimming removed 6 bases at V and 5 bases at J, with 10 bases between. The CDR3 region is CAISLSGETQYF. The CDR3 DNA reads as TGTGCCATCAGCCTATCGGGGGAGACCCAGTACTTC.

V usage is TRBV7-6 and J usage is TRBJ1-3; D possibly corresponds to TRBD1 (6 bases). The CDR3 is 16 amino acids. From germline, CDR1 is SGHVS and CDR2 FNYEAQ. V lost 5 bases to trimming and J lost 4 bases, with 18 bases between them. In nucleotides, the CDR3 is TGTGCCAGCAGCCATAAGAAGGGGGAAAGGGGAAACACCATATATTTT. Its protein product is CASSHKKGERGNTIYF.

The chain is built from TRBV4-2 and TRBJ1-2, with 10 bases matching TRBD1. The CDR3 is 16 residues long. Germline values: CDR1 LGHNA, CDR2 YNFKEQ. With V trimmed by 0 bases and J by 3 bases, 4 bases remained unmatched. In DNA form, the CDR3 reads TGTGCCAGCAGCCAAGAGACAGGGGGCTATTACTATGGCTACACCTTC. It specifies CASSQETGGYYYGYTF.